Listed here are 19 T cell receptor beta chains from one sample, sequenced in a study of T cell responses to AZD1222 COVID-19 vaccine. The repertoire was sequenced with immunoSEQ multiplex PCR; TCRdb's copy has only in-frame clones and lacks some. Of roughly 120,000 clones in the sample, 85% to 90% were seen once. Source: peripheral blood, taken on day 0 of AZD1222 vaccination. All receptors derive from an adult in good health.

The rearrangement joins TRBV28 to TRBJ2-3, with 13 bases identical to TRBD2. The CDR3 is 17 residues long. Losses at the gene ends were 4 bases for V and 4 bases for J; bases not matched to a gene: 8. Germline V gene lookup returns CDR1 MDHEN and CDR2 SYDVKM. The CDR3 DNA follows: TGTGCCAGCAGTTCCTCGGGACTAGCGGGGCGTGCAGATACGCAGTATTTT. Translated, it gives CASSSSGLAGRADTQYF.

The chain employs TRBV19 and TRBJ1-5; perhaps TRBD1 as D (5 bases). The ends were cut back, 8 bases at V and 4 bases at J, with 9 bases in the middle. Germline V CDR1 and CDR2: LNHDA, SQIVND (reference sequence). This CDR3 is 12 amino acids long. CDR3 DNA: TGTGCCAGTCTCTGGGGGAATCAGCCCCAGCATTTT. Translating gives CASLWGNQPQHF.

The rearrangement uses TRBV6-6 and TRBJ2-7; TRBD1 matches 9 bases. With 4 bases clipped from V and 3 bases from J, the junction kept 7 bases outside the gene matches. CDR1 is MNHNY and CDR2 is SVGAGI in the germline V gene (reference sequence). The CDR3 is made up of 15 amino acids. The CDR3 sequence: CASSSPGQGYYEQYF. CDR3 in DNA: TGTGCCAGCAGTTCTCCGGGACAGGGTTACTACGAGCAGTACTTC.

The chain combines TRBV5-1 with TRBJ2-7, with 10 bases lining up with TRBD1. CDR3 length: 21 residues. In germline, CDR1 is SGHRS, CDR2 YFSETQ. Germline trimming cut 0 bases from V and 6 bases from J; bases unmatched to any gene: 24. The CDR3 DNA reads TGCGCCAGCAGCTTGGGCTGTGAGACAGGGGGCTATGCGGGCGAATGTGGCGAGCAGTACTTC. It is translated as CASSLGCETGGYAGECGEQYF.

The CDR3 DNA reads as TGTGCCAGCAGCTCGATCCGGGCTAGCCGCGGCGAGCAGTACTTC. This gives the protein CASSSIRASRGEQYF. The rearrangement uses TRBV11-2 and TRBJ2-7; D possibly corresponds to TRBD2 (5 bases). The V and J ends lost 4 bases and 6 bases respectively, with 19 bases between them. This CDR3 is 15 amino acids long. Looked up from germline, CDR1 is SGHAT and CDR2 is FQNNGV.

The chain links TRBV2 to TRBJ1-2; 10 bases line up with TRBD1. Germline lookup yields CDR1 SNHLY and CDR2 FYNNEI. The trim removed 6 bases at V and 8 bases at J, leaving 9 bases unmatched. CDR3 length equals 14 residues. CDR3 in amino acids: CASRGDGTGVGYTF. The CDR3, as DNA: TGTGCCAGCAGAGGAGACGGGACAGGGGTGGGCTACACCTTC.

V is TRBV3-1 (or the pseudogene TRBV3-2) and J is TRBJ1-2; TRBD1 agrees at 9 bases. CDR1 and CDR2 (germline): LGHDT, YNNKEL (reference sequence). V lost 4 bases, J lost 7 bases, and 7 bases stayed unmatched. The CDR3 loop spans 14 amino acids. CDR3 sequence: CASSLGTGISGYTF. CDR3 DNA: TGTGCCAGCAGCCTGGGGACAGGGATAAGTGGCTACACCTTC.

This clone was counted a few times. The chain carries TRBV2 and TRBJ2-1; 14 nucleotides align to TRBD2. From germline, CDR1 is SNHLY and CDR2 FYNNEI. Trimming removed 6 bases from V and 10 bases from J; junction bases left unmatched: 11. The CDR3 is 16 amino acids. DNA of the CDR3: TGTGCCAGCAGCCCTGCGGGACTAGCGGGAGCAATCGAGCAGTTCTTC. Protein sequence: CASSPAGLAGAIEQFF.

This chain joins TRBV6-5 and TRBJ1-2, with 8 bases identical to TRBD1. CDR3 size: 14 residues. Germline V CDR1 and CDR2: MNHEY, SVGAGI. V shed 2 bases and J 1 base; nucleotides not matched to a gene: 0. The chain's CDR3 is CASSYDRGNYGYTF. The DNA for the CDR3 is TGTGCCAGCAGTTACGACAGGGGTAACTATGGCTACACCTTC.

This clone was picked up a small number of times. The same CDR3 can be traced to other DNA sequences in this sample. The J gene is TRBJ2-3, the V gene TRBV5-1; a weak D match, TRBD2 (5 bases). V was pared by 5 bases and J by 1 base, with 8 bases between. CDR1 is SGHRS and CDR2 is YFSETQ in the germline V gene. The CDR3 spans 13 residues. CDR3 coding DNA: TGCGCCAGCAGTCTCGGGGGCACAGATACGCAGTATTTT. Translating it yields CASSLGGTDTQYF.

The chain carries TRBV28 and TRBJ2-7; 9 nucleotides match TRBD1. The CDR3 runs to 13 residues. The germline V gene has CDR1 MDHEN and CDR2 SYDVKM. V lost 5 bases to trimming and J lost 6 bases; unmatched junction nucleotides: 5. The CDR3 protein is CASSGQGFSEQYF. In DNA form, the CDR3 reads TGTGCCAGCAGTGGACAGGGGTTTTCCGAGCAGTACTTC.

This chain uses TRBV3-1 (or the pseudogene TRBV3-2) with TRBJ2-7; 8 bases line up with TRBD1. The CDR3 covers 12 residues. From germline, CDR1 is LGHDT and CDR2 YNNKEL (reference sequence). With V trimmed by 4 bases and J by 6 bases, 2 bases remained unmatched. The CDR3, as DNA: TGTGCCAGCAGCCTTGACAGGGGCGAGCAGTACTTC. Translation: CASSLDRGEQYF.

The CDR3 nucleotides read TGTGCCAGCAGTACGGGACAGGGAAAGACCCAGTACTTC. Encoded protein: CASSTGQGKTQYF. The J gene is TRBJ2-5, the V gene TRBV6-5; 9 bases map to TRBD1. The germline V gene has CDR1 MNHEY and CDR2 SVGAGI. CDR3 length: 13 amino acids. V lost 5 bases and J lost 6; bases outside the gene matches: 4.

V is TRBV6-5 and J is TRBJ1-4, with D maybe TRBD1 (6 bases). The V end was cut by 2 bases, the J end by 2 bases, with 9 bases between. CDR1 and CDR2 from the germline V gene are MNHEY and SVGAGI. This CDR3 spans 15 amino acids. The CDR3 sequence: CASSYMQGTNEKLFF. The CDR3 DNA follows: TGTGCCAGCAGTTACATGCAGGGGACTAATGAAAAACTGTTTTTT.

The rearrangement links TRBV11-3 to TRBJ2-7; D remains unclear. Germline CDR1 is SGHNT and CDR2 is YENEEA. V was shortened by 2 bases and J by 2 bases, with 10 bases between the two germline ends. This CDR3 comprises 14 residues. The CDR3 bases are TGTGCCAGCAGCTTATTAGGCAGCCCCTACGAGCAGTACTTC. It encodes CASSLLGSPYEQYF.

The chain carries TRBV6-1 and TRBJ1-5; D unresolved. CDR1 is MNHNS and CDR2 is SASEGT in the germline V gene. The CDR3 extends over 14 amino acids. V was clipped by 1 base and J by 5 bases, with 9 bases between them. This chain's CDR3 is CASSEELRHQPQHF. The CDR3 DNA sequence: TGTGCCAGCAGTGAAGAACTCCGACATCAGCCCCAGCATTTT.

The chain uses TRBV5-1 and TRBJ1-4, with 9 bases lining up with TRBD1. CDR3 length: 14 residues. From germline, CDR1 is SGHRS and CDR2 YFSETQ. V was clipped by 0 bases and J by 8 bases; unmatched bases: 2. This chain's CDR3 is CASSLGTGVEKLFF. CDR3 coding DNA: TGCGCCAGCAGCTTGGGGACAGGGGTGGAAAAACTGTTTTTT.

The chain joins TRBV28 to TRBJ1-1; D uncertain. The CDR3 runs 13 residues. Germline assignment: CDR1 MDHEN and CDR2 SYDVKM. V was shortened by 6 bases and J by 5 bases, with 13 bases between the two germline ends. CDR3: CASSGVRVTEAFF. CDR3 nucleotide sequence: TGTGCCAGCAGCGGCGTTCGGGTGACTGAAGCTTTCTTT.

Comments on this clone: A much bigger clone sits one base away, suggesting this may be a read error. The V gene is TRBV27, the J gene TRBJ1-2; TRBD1 matches at 7 bases. The CDR3 is 13 residues long. The V segment lost 5 bases and the J segment 2 bases; nucleotides outside the gene matches: 2. The germline V gene encodes CDR1 MNHEY and CDR2 SMNVEV (reference sequence). The CDR3 is CASSMTGNYGYTF. The DNA for the CDR3 is TGTGCCAGCAGTATGACAGGGAACTATGGCTACACCTTC.